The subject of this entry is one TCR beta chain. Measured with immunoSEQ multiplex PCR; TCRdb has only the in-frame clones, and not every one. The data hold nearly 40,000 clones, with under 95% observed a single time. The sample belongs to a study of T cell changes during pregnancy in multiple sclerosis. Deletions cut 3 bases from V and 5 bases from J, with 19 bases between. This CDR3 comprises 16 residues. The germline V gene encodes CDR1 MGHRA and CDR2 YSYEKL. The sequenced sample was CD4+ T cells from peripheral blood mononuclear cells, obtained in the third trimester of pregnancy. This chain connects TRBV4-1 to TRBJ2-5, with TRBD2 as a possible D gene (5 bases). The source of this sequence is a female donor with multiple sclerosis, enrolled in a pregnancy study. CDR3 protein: CASSQTNQGQRETQYF. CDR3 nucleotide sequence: TGCGCCAGCAGCCAGACTAACCAAGGTCAACGGGAGACCCAGTACTTC.